A selection of T cell receptor beta chains follows, all from one sample in a study of blood T cell repertoires in COVID-19. Data came from immunoSEQ multiplex PCR; TCRdb stores just in-frame clones and leaves some out. The table records about 300,000 clones, 70% to 90% of them present only once. The sample was PBMCs or T cells enriched from blood (not recorded which). Receptors were obtained from a man aged 30 to 39 who had recovered from COVID-19. CDR3s include the opening cysteine and the closing phenylalanine or tryptophan. The D gene is left open where the match is weak. Expanded clones are given a class, and other clones once, few, many or no size at all.

d_call clone_size cdr3_length j_call v_call cdr3_aa cdr3_nt
. . 11 TRBJ2-7 TRBV20-1 CSAYKIYEQYF TGCAGTGCCTATAAGATCTACGAGCAGTACTTC
TRBD2 . 17 TRBJ2-6 TRBV28 CASSLSAAGAGANVLTF TGTGCCAGCAGTTTATCGGCTGCGGGGGCTGGGGCCAACGTCCTGACTTTC
. once 14 TRBJ2-5 TRBV11-2 CASSPQTGLETQYF TGTGCCAGCAGCCCTCAAACAGGGTTAGAGACCCAGTACTTC
. . 18 TRBJ2-2 TRBV5-1 CASSYFVQGFANTGELFF TGCGCCAGCAGCTACTTTGTTCAGGGGTTCGCGAACACCGGGGAGCTGTTTTTT
. . 13 TRBJ1-2 TRBV18 CASSPDKTYGYTF TGTGCCAGCTCACCCGACAAAACCTATGGCTACACCTTC
. . 15 TRBJ1-2 TRBV6-5 CASSYSLDSNYGYTF TGTGCCAGCAGTTACTCGTTGGACAGTAACTATGGCTACACCTTC
TRBD1 . 15 TRBJ2-2 TRBV6-1 CATTPGQGPTGELFF TGTGCCACCACCCCGGGACAGGGACCCACCGGGGAGTTGTTTTTT
. . 13 TRBJ1-5 TRBV28 CATTGNSNQPQHF TGTGCCACGACAGGAAATAGCAATCAGCCCCAGCATTTT
. once 17 TRBJ2-7 TRBV7-6 CASSLGVQRTPSYEQYF TGTGCCAGCAGCTTAGGGGTCCAGCGGACCCCCTCCTACGAGCAGTACTTC
TRBD1 . 15 TRBJ1-2 TRBV5-6 CASSVGTGGSYGYTF TGTGCCAGCAGCGTAGGGACAGGGGGTTCCTATGGCTACACCTTC
. . 14 TRBJ2-5 TRBV11-2 CASSLGGRLETQYF TGTGCCAGCAGCTTAGGGGGGCGGCTGGAGACCCAGTACTTC
TRBD2 . 15 TRBJ2-3 TRBV19 CASNQRGGSTDTQYF TGTGCCAGTAATCAGCGGGGGGGCTCCACAGATACGCAGTATTTT
TRBD2 . 18 TRBJ2-2 TRBV4-1 CASSQDAGTGGNTGELFF TGCGCCAGCAGCCAAGATGCGGGAACGGGGGGTAACACCGGGGAGCTGTTTTTT
TRBD1 . 16 TRBJ1-3 TRBV28 CASSSPGGKAGNTIYF TGTGCCAGCAGTTCCCCAGGGGGCAAAGCTGGAAACACCATATATTTT
TRBD1 once 13 TRBJ2-7 TRBV30 CAWGGQGAYEQYF TGTGCCTGGGGGGGACAGGGGGCCTACGAGCAGTACTTC
TRBD1 . 14 TRBJ1-4 TRBV6-5 CASRDRGLSEKLFF TGTGCCAGCAGGGACAGGGGGCTGAGTGAAAAACTGTTTTTT
TRBD2 . 16 TRBJ2-3 TRBV18 CASSPITSGSSDTQYF TGTGCCAGCTCACCAATTACTAGCGGGAGCTCAGATACGCAGTATTTT
. once 15 TRBJ2-5 TRBV4-1 CASSQDRGMQETQYF TGCGCCAGCAGCCAAGATCGCGGGATGCAGGAGACCCAGTACTTC
TRBD1 . 11 TRBJ1-1 TRBV2 CASSGTGEAFF TGTGCCAGCAGCGGGACAGGCGAAGCTTTCTTT
. . 16 TRBJ1-4 TRBV7-9 CASSYLSGGRNEKLFF TGTGCCAGCAGCTACCTCTCGGGGGGGCGAAATGAAAAACTGTTTTTT
. . 15 TRBJ2-7 TRBV6-5 CASSLGLRPPYEQYF TGTGCCAGCAGTTTGGGACTTCGGCCTCCCTACGAGCAGTACTTC
. . 15 TRBJ1-2 TRBV6-5 CASSYLPVANYGYTF TGTGCCAGCAGTTACTTGCCGGTAGCTAACTATGGCTACACCTTC
. . 13 TRBJ1-3 TRBV12-3/TRBV12-4 CASSTGHVDTIYF TGTGCCAGCAGTACGGGACATGTAGACACCATATATTTT
. . 15 TRBJ1-2 TRBV6-5 CASSYTTSYNYGYTF TGTGCCAGCAGTTATACGACAAGTTATAACTATGGCTACACCTTC
. . 14 TRBJ2-1 TRBV6-5 CASSITGTYNEQFF TGTGCCAGCAGTATAACCGGGACCTACAATGAGCAGTTCTTC
TRBD1 . 13 TRBJ1-4 TRBV24-1 CATSQGADEKLFF TGTGCCACTTCACAGGGGGCGGATGAAAAACTGTTTTTT
TRBD1 few 15 TRBJ2-3 TRBV5-1 CASSAPGQGDDTQYF TGCGCCAGCAGCGCTCCGGGACAGGGGGATGATACGCAGTATTTT
. . 14 TRBJ2-6 TRBV30 CAWSSGSGANVLTF TGTGCCTGGAGTTCAGGCTCTGGGGCCAACGTCCTGACTTTC
TRBD2 . 16 TRBJ2-7 TRBV2 CASSGLAGVTKYEQYF TGTGCCAGCAGTGGACTAGCGGGAGTGACAAAGTACGAGCAGTACTTC
. . 16 TRBJ1-6 TRBV19 CASSIRGPGKNSPLHF TGTGCCAGTAGTATCAGGGGACCAGGAAAAAATTCACCCCTCCACTTT
. . 14 TRBJ1-4 TRBV5-8 CATGPVATNEKLFF TGTGCAACAGGACCAGTTGCAACTAATGAAAAACTGTTTTTT
TRBD1 once 20 TRBJ2-1 TRBV27 CASSFIPLGQAPSSYNEQFF TGTGCCAGCAGTTTTATACCTCTCGGACAGGCTCCGAGCTCCTACAATGAGCAGTTCTTC
. . 13 TRBJ1-1 TRBV7-9 CASSIGEYTEAFF TGTGCCAGCAGCATCGGGGAATACACTGAAGCTTTCTTT
TRBD2 . 16 TRBJ2-7 TRBV5-1 CASSSGNLAGGHEQYF TGCGCCAGCAGCTCCGGTAATCTGGCGGGAGGTCACGAGCAGTACTTC
. . 16 TRBJ2-1 TRBV3-1/TRBV3-2 CASSQAETTIYNEQFF TGTGCCAGCAGCCAAGCCGAGACTACTATCTACAATGAGCAGTTCTTC
. . 16 TRBJ1-1 TRBV19 CASSRPASTKWTEAFF TGTGCCAGTTCCCGCCCCGCGTCTACGAAATGGACTGAAGCTTTCTTT
. once 14 TRBJ1-2 TRBV29-1 CSAGVKGDSYGYTF TGCAGCGCTGGGGTGAAGGGGGATAGCTATGGCTACACCTTC
. . 14 TRBJ2-7 TRBV5-1 CASSLALVPYEQYF TGCGCCAGCAGCTTGGCTCTAGTCCCCTACGAGCAGTACTTC
TRBD2 . 15 TRBJ2-1 TRBV2 CASSEGVAGPNEQFF TGTGCCAGCAGTGAAGGGGTAGCGGGGCCCAATGAGCAGTTCTTC
TRBD2 . 14 TRBJ2-3 TRBV30 CAWSRSGYTDTQYF TGTGCCTGGAGCCGTAGCGGGTACACAGATACGCAGTATTTT
. . 15 TRBJ1-2 TRBV4-1 CASSQVDSVNYGYTF TGCGCCAGCAGCCAAGTTGACAGTGTTAACTATGGCTACACCTTC
TRBD2 . 18 TRBJ2-3 TRBV20-1 CSASRALAGPGGTDTQYF TGCAGTGCTAGTAGGGCGCTAGCGGGGCCTGGGGGCACAGATACGCAGTATTTT
. . 14 TRBJ1-5 TRBV5-8 CASSPSLADQPQHF TGTGCCAGCAGCCCGAGTTTAGCTGACCAGCCCCAGCATTTT
. few 15 TRBJ1-2 TRBV2 CASSEASVQGEGDTF TGTGCCAGCAGTGAAGCGTCGGTACAGGGTGAGGGGGACACCTTC
. . 16 TRBJ1-6 TRBV5-6 CASSLGRVSLNSPLHF TGTGCCAGCAGCTTGGGCAGGGTGTCCCTAAATTCACCCCTCCACTTT
. . 14 TRBJ1-1 TRBV6-5 CASSYSRENTEAFF TGTGCCAGCAGTTACTCCCGAGAGAACACTGAAGCTTTCTTT
TRBD2 . 18 TRBJ2-2 TRBV19 CASRGLAGAFTYSGELFF TGTGCCAGTAGGGGACTAGCGGGAGCCTTTACCTACAGCGGGGAGCTGTTTTTT
TRBD1 . 13 TRBJ1-2 TRBV2 CASSGTGNRGYTF TGTGCCAGCAGCGGGACAGGGAATCGGGGCTACACCTTC
TRBD1 . 15 TRBJ2-1 TRBV5-1 CASSSGQGSNNEQFF TGCGCCAGCAGCTCAGGACAGGGGTCTAACAATGAGCAGTTCTTC
. . 14 TRBJ2-5 TRBV5-4 CASHGEASGETQYF TGTGCCAGCCACGGGGAGGCTAGTGGGGAGACCCAGTACTTC
. . 15 TRBJ1-1 TRBV6-1 CASSEARDMNTEAFF TGTGCCAGCAGTGAAGCCAGGGACATGAACACTGAAGCTTTCTTT
. once 14 TRBJ2-1 TRBV7-9 CASSLISRLNEQFF TGTGCCAGCAGCTTGATCTCTCGGTTAAATGAGCAGTTCTTC
. . 15 TRBJ2-2 TRBV28 CASSLRRAGTGELFF TGTGCCAGCAGTTTGCGACGGGCGGGCACCGGGGAGCTGTTTTTT
TRBD2 many 21 TRBJ2-7 TRBV2 CASHYGGTSGSAKLSPYEQYF TGTGCCAGCCACTATGGGGGGACTAGCGGGAGTGCCAAGCTCTCTCCCTACGAGCAGTACTTC
. . 14 TRBJ1-2 TRBV11-2 CASTTLGGRYGYTF TGTGCCAGCACCACCCTGGGGGGTCGGTATGGCTACACCTTC
. . 15 TRBJ1-2 TRBV6-7 CASPTLTGQNYGYTF TGTGCCAGCCCTACGTTAACAGGGCAGAATTATGGCTACACCTTC
. once 14 TRBJ1-2 TRBV19 CASSMGAAIYGYTF TGTGCCAGTAGTATGGGAGCGGCGATCTATGGCTACACCTTC
. . 13 TRBJ1-5 TRBV6-6 CAGHRDSNQPQHF TGTGCCGGCCACAGGGATAGCAATCAGCCCCAGCATTTT
TRBD1 . 17 TRBJ2-3 TRBV28 CASSPPPGTGPTDTQYF TGTGCCAGCAGCCCACCTCCCGGGACAGGGCCTACAGATACGCAGTATTTT
TRBD2 . 15 TRBJ2-3 TRBV24-1 CATSGGSGRTDTQYF TGTGCCACCAGTGGAGGTAGCGGGCGGACAGATACGCAGTATTTT